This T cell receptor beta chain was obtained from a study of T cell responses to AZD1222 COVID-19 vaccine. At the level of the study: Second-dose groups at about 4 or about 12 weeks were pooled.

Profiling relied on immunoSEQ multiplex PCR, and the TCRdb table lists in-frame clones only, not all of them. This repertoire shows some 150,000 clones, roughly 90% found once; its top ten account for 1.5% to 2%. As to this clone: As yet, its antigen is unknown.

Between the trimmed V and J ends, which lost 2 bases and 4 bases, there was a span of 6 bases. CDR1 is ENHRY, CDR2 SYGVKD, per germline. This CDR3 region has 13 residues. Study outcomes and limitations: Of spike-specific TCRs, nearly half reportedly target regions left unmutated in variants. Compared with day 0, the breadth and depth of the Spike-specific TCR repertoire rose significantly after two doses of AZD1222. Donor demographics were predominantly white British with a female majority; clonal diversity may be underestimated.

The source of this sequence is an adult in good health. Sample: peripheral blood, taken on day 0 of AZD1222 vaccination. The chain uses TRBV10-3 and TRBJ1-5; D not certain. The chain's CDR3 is CAISEAGNQPQHF. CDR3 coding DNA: TGTGCCATCAGTGAGGCCGGGAATCAGCCCCAGCATTTT.